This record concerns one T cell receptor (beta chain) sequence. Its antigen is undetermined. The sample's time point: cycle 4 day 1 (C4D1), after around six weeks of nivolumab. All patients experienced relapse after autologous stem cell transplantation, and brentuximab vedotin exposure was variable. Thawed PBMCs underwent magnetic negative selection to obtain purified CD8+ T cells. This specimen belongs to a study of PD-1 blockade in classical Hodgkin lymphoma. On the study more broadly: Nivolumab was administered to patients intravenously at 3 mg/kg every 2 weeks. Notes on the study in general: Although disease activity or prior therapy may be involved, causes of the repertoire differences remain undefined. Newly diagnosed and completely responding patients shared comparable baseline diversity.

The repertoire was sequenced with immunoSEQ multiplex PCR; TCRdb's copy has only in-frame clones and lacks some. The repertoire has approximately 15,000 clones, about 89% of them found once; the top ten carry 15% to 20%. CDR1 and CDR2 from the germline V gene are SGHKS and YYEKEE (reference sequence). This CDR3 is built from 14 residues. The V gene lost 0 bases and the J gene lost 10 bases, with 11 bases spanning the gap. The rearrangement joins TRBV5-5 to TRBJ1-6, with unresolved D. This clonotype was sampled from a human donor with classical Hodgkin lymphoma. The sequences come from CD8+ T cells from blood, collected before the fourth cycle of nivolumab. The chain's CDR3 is CASSLVQEDSPLHF. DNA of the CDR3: TGTGCCAGCAGCTTGGTCCAGGAAGACTCACCCCTCCACTTT.